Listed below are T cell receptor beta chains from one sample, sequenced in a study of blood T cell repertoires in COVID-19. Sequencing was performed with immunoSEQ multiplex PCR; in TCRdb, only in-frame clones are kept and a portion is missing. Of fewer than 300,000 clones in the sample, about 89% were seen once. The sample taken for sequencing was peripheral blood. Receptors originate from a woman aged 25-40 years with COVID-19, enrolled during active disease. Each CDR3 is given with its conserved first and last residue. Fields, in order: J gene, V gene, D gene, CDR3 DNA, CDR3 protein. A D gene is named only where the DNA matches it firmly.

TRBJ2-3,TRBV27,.,TGTGCCAGCAGTTTCTCCAGCAGGGGCACAGATACGCAGTATTTT,CASSFSSRGTDTQYF
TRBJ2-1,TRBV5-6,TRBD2,TGTGCCAGCAGCTCCGGGACTAGCGGGAGTAGACATGAGCAGTTCTTC,CASSSGTSGSRHEQFF
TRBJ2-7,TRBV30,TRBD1,TGTGCCTGGAGTGTACTATGGGACAGGGGTGCCGAGCAGTACTTC,CAWSVLWDRGAEQYF
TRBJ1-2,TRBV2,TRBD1,TGTGCCAGCAGAACACAGGGGATCTATGGCTACACCTTC,CASRTQGIYGYTF
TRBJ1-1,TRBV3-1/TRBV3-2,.,TGTGCCAGCAGCCAATTAAAAGCTGGTGAAGCTTTCTTT,CASSQLKAGEAFF
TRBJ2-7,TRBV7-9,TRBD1,TGTGCCAGCAGCGCCCGGAGGACAGGGGGCTACGAGCAGTACTTC,CASSARRTGGYEQYF
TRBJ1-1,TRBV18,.,TGTGCCAGCTCACCATATGAGGGATACGACACTGAAGCTTTCTTT,CASSPYEGYDTEAFF
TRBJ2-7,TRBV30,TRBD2,TGTGCCTGGGGGAGAGGTGGCGGGAGCGAACCCTACGAGCAGTACTTC,CAWGRGGGSEPYEQYF
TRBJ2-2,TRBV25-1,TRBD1,TGTGCCAGCAGTGAAGAGGGGACAGGGTGGAGCGGGGAGCTGTTTTTT,CASSEEGTGWSGELFF
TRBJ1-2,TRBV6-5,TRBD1,TGTGCCAGCAGTTCGGACAGGTCCTATGGCTACACCTTC,CASSSDRSYGYTF
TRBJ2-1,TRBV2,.,TGTGCCAGCAGTGATCGCGGCAGGGTGAGTGAGCAGTTCTTC,CASSDRGRVSEQFF
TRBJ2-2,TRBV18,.,TGTGCCAGCTCACCACAGTCGGGCACCGGGGAGCTGTTTTTT,CASSPQSGTGELFF
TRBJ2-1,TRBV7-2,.,TGTGCCAGCAGCTTGGTCAGATACAATGAGCAGTTCTTC,CASSLVRYNEQFF
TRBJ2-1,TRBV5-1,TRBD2,TGCGCCAGCAGCGACCTAGCGGGAGGCAATGAGCAGTTCTTC,CASSDLAGGNEQFF
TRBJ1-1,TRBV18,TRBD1,TGTGCCAGCTCACCAGCCGGGACAGTGAACACTGAAGCTTTCTTT,CASSPAGTVNTEAFF
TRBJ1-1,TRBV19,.,TGTGCCAGTAGATTGGGGAGGGGATGGACTGAAGCTTTCTTT,CASRLGRGWTEAFF
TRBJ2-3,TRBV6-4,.,TGTGCCAGCAGTGACTCGCCATACCCCTGGCTCCTGAGCGGCACAGATACGCAGTATTTT,CASSDSPYPWLLSGTDTQYF
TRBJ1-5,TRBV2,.,TGTGCCAGCAGTGAATATGTACGAGGGAATCAGCCCCAGCATTTT,CASSEYVRGNQPQHF
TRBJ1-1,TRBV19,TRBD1,TGTGCCAGTAGTATCTACGACAGGGGAGCCACTGAAGCTTTCTTT,CASSIYDRGATEAFF
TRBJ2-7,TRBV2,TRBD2,TGTGCCAGCCAATTAGCGGGAGTCCCCGAGCAGTACTTC,CASQLAGVPEQYF
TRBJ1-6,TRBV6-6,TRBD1,TGTGCCAGCAGGACAACAGGGGGTAATTCACCCCTCCACTTT,CASRTTGGNSPLHF
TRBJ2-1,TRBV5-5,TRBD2,TGTGCCAGCAGCGAACTAGCGGGAGCCTACAATGAGCAGTTCTTC,CASSELAGAYNEQFF
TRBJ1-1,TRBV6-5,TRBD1,TGTGCCAGCAGTACAGGGGACCCGAACACTGAAGCTTTCTTT,CASSTGDPNTEAFF
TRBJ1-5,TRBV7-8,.,TGTGCCAGCAGCTTAGGGCCATGGGGGGGCTATCAGCCCCAGCATTTT,CASSLGPWGGYQPQHF
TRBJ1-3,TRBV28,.,TGTGCCAGCAGCTCCCGCGGAGGCAGGTCCTTTGGAAACACCATATATTTT,CASSSRGGRSFGNTIYF
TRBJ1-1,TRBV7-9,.,TGTGCCAGCAGCGGCCGGACAGCCGATGAAGCTTTCTTT,CASSGRTADEAFF
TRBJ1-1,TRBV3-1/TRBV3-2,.,TGTGCCAGCAGCCTCGACATGAACACTGAAGCTTTCTTT,CASSLDMNTEAFF
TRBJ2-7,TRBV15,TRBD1,TGTGCCACCAGCAGAGTAAAGGACAGGACCTACGAGCAGTACTTC,CATSRVKDRTYEQYF
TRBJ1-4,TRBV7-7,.,TGTGCCAGCAGCACGTCCCCGGGTGAAAAACTGTTTTTT,CASSTSPGEKLFF
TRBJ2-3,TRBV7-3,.,TGTGCCAGCAGTCCCCCGGTGGATACGCAGTATTTT,CASSPPVDTQYF
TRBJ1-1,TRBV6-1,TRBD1,TGTGCCAGCAGTGAAAGACAGGGTATAGCGGAAGCTTTCTTT,CASSERQGIAEAFF
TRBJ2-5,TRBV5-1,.,TGCGCCAGCAGCTTGACAGGGTCGAGTGAGACCCAGTACTTC,CASSLTGSSETQYF
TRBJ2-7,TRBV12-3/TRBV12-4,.,TGTGCCAGCAGCGCCGGGTCCCCCTACGAGCAGTACTTC,CASSAGSPYEQYF